This T cell receptor beta chain was recovered during a study of blood T cell repertoires in COVID-19. This CDR3 has 14 residues. Between the trimmed V and J ends, which lost 5 bases and 3 bases, there was a span of 13 bases. CDR1 is MNHEY and CDR2 is SVGEGT in the germline V gene. Method: immunoSEQ multiplex PCR; TCRdb's copy keeps in-frame clones and lacks some. Of 50,000 to 75,000 clones listed, about four fifths were seen once; the top ten hold 28%. The rearrangement uses TRBV6-2 or TRBV6-3 and TRBJ1-1; weak D call: TRBD1 (6 bases). The material sequenced was peripheral blood. The TCR originated in a woman aged 80 or older with active or convalescent COVID-19. The CDR3 protein is CASSDPYRDTEAFF. The CDR3, as DNA: TGTGCCAGCAGTGACCCATACAGGGACACTGAAGCTTTCTTT.